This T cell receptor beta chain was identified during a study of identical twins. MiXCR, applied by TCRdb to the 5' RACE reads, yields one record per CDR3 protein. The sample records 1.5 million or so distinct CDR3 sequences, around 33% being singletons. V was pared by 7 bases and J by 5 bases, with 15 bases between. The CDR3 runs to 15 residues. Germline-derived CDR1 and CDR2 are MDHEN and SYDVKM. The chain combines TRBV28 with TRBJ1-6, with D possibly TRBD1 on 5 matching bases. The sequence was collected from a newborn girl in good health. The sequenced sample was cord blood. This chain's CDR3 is CASILKGTNNSPLHF. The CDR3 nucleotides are TGTGCCAGCATCCTGAAGGGGACCAATAATTCACCCCTCCACTTT.